A selection of T cell receptor beta chains follows, all from one sample in a study of cytomegalovirus exposure and HLA in healthy donors. Libraries were prepared by immunoSEQ multiplex PCR; TCRdb keeps only in-frame clonotypes and omits some of them. The table lists a few hundred thousand clones, about 75% of them singletons. The sequencing sample was made of PBMCs. The receptor source for this set is a female donor in good health and CMV-seronegative. The CDR3 runs from the conserved cysteine through the conserved F or W. A D gene is named only where the DNA matches it firmly. Expanded clones get a size class; other rows say once, few or many, or leave the size out.

D gene: TRBD1
J gene: TRBJ1-2
V gene: TRBV7-3
clone size: NA
CDR3 length: 16
CDR3 DNA: TGTGCCAGCAGCTTAAATCCCCAGGGGGCGAACTATGGCTACACCTTC
CDR3 protein: CASSLNPQGANYGYTF

D gene: NA
J gene: TRBJ2-7
V gene: TRBV28
clone size: NA
CDR3 length: 17
CDR3 DNA: TGTGCCAGCAGTTTAATCGTTTGGTCTAGCGTTGGATACGAGCAGTACTTC
CDR3 protein: CASSLIVWSSVGYEQYF

D gene: TRBD2
J gene: TRBJ2-1
V gene: TRBV7-6
clone size: NA
CDR3 length: 17
CDR3 DNA: TGTGCCAGCAGCGCCCCCTCCGGGACTAGCGTTTACAATGAGCAGTTCTTC
CDR3 protein: CASSAPSGTSVYNEQFF

D gene: NA
J gene: TRBJ2-1
V gene: TRBV11-2
clone size: NA
CDR3 length: 14
CDR3 DNA: TGTGCCAGCAGCCAAGGACAGCCTTACAATGAGCAGTTCTTC
CDR3 protein: CASSQGQPYNEQFF

D gene: NA
J gene: TRBJ2-7
V gene: TRBV7-6
clone size: NA
CDR3 length: 15
CDR3 DNA: TGTGCCAGCAGCCTCCCCGACAGTGGCGTGGACGAGCAGTACTTC
CDR3 protein: CASSLPDSGVDEQYF

D gene: NA
J gene: TRBJ1-5
V gene: TRBV19
clone size: NA
CDR3 length: 12
CDR3 DNA: TGTGCCAGTAGTGGGGCCTATCAGCCCCAGCATTTT
CDR3 protein: CASSGAYQPQHF

D gene: TRBD1
J gene: TRBJ1-2
V gene: TRBV27
clone size: NA
CDR3 length: 19
CDR3 DNA: TGTGCCAGCAGTCCCGTCCCGGGACAGGTGACTACAATGAACTATGGCTACACCTTC
CDR3 protein: CASSPVPGQVTTMNYGYTF

D gene: NA
J gene: TRBJ2-3
V gene: TRBV7-2
clone size: NA
CDR3 length: 15
CDR3 DNA: TGTGCCAGCCGCAAAGAGGGAGTCGGCACAGATACGCAGTATTTT
CDR3 protein: CASRKEGVGTDTQYF

D gene: NA
J gene: TRBJ2-1
V gene: TRBV2
clone size: NA
CDR3 length: 12
CDR3 DNA: TGTGCCAGCTGCCTAACGTACAATGAGCAGTTCTTC
CDR3 protein: CASCLTYNEQFF

D gene: NA
J gene: TRBJ1-4
V gene: TRBV6-1
clone size: NA
CDR3 length: 14
CDR3 DNA: TGTGCCAGCAGGCAGGGATCAACTAATGAAAAACTGTTTTTT
CDR3 protein: CASRQGSTNEKLFF

D gene: TRBD1
J gene: TRBJ2-2
V gene: TRBV7-3
clone size: NA
CDR3 length: 15
CDR3 DNA: TGTGCCAGCAGCCCCAGGGGGCGGAACACCGGGGAGCTGTTTTTT
CDR3 protein: CASSPRGRNTGELFF

D gene: NA
J gene: TRBJ1-3
V gene: TRBV4-2
clone size: NA
CDR3 length: 15
CDR3 DNA: TGTGCCAGCAGCCAAATGGCAGGTCTTGGAAACACCATATATTTT
CDR3 protein: CASSQMAGLGNTIYF

D gene: NA
J gene: TRBJ1-1
V gene: TRBV19
clone size: NA
CDR3 length: 14
CDR3 DNA: TGTGCCAGTATGGGCAGTCATATGAACACTGAAGCTTTCTTT
CDR3 protein: CASMGSHMNTEAFF

D gene: TRBD2
J gene: TRBJ2-1
V gene: TRBV2
clone size: NA
CDR3 length: 15
CDR3 DNA: TGTGCGGGACAGAAGGGGACTAGCGGGACGCGTGAGCAGTTCTTC
CDR3 protein: CAGQKGTSGTREQFF

D gene: NA
J gene: TRBJ1-5
V gene: TRBV28
clone size: NA
CDR3 length: 10
CDR3 DNA: TGTGCCAGCAGGAACTATACCCAGCATTTT
CDR3 protein: CASRNYTQHF

D gene: TRBD1
J gene: TRBJ1-1
V gene: TRBV7-2
clone size: NA
CDR3 length: 14
CDR3 DNA: TGTGCCAGCAGCTCTGGGACAGCAAACACTGAAGCTTTCTTT
CDR3 protein: CASSSGTANTEAFF

D gene: TRBD1
J gene: TRBJ2-7
V gene: TRBV4-1
clone size: few
CDR3 length: 13
CDR3 DNA: TGCGCCAGCAGCGGACAGGTCTCCTACGAGCAGTACTTC
CDR3 protein: CASSGQVSYEQYF

D gene: TRBD1
J gene: TRBJ2-5
V gene: TRBV15
clone size: NA
CDR3 length: 14
CDR3 DNA: TGTGCCACCAACCGGGACAGGGCCCTTGGAGAGCAGTACTTC
CDR3 protein: CATNRDRALGEQYF

D gene: NA
J gene: TRBJ1-2
V gene: TRBV29-1
clone size: few
CDR3 length: 12
CDR3 DNA: TGCAGCGTGGGTAGGGGGACCGATGGCTACACCTTC
CDR3 protein: CSVGRGTDGYTF

D gene: NA
J gene: TRBJ2-1
V gene: TRBV6-5
clone size: NA
CDR3 length: 15
CDR3 DNA: TGTGCCAGCAGTTCAGGGGTGAGCTCCTACAATGAGCAGTTCTTC
CDR3 protein: CASSSGVSSYNEQFF

D gene: TRBD2
J gene: TRBJ2-5
V gene: TRBV13
clone size: NA
CDR3 length: 16
CDR3 DNA: TGTGCCAGCTATAAGATGGCTAGCGGGACGAAAGAGACCCAGTACTTC
CDR3 protein: CASYKMASGTKETQYF

D gene: TRBD1
J gene: TRBJ1-2
V gene: TRBV9
clone size: NA
CDR3 length: 14
CDR3 DNA: TGTGCCAGCAGCACCACCACGGTAGGGGGCGGCTACACCTTC
CDR3 protein: CASSTTTVGGGYTF

D gene: NA
J gene: TRBJ1-3
V gene: TRBV30
clone size: once
CDR3 length: 13
CDR3 DNA: TGTGCCTGGAGTCCCGGGACTGGAAACACCATATATTTT
CDR3 protein: CAWSPGTGNTIYF

D gene: NA
J gene: TRBJ2-7
V gene: TRBV5-5
clone size: NA
CDR3 length: 14
CDR3 DNA: TGCGCCAGCAGCTTGGTGGCGGGCTCCTACGAGCAGTACTTC
CDR3 protein: CASSLVAGSYEQYF